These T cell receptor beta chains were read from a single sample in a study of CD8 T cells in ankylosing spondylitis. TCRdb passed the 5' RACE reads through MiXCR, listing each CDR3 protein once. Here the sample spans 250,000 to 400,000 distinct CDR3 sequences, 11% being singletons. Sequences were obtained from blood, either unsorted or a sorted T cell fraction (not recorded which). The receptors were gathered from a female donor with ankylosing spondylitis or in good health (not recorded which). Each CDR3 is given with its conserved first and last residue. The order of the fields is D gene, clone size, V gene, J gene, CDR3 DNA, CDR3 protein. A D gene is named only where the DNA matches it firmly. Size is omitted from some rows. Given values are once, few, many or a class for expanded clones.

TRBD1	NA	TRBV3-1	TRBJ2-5	TGTGCCACCAGCCAAGGCCCCGGGACAGGGGTCCTCCAAGAGACCCAGTACTTC	CATSQGPGTGVLQETQYF
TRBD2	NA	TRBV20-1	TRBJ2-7	TGCAGTGCGCCCCAACTAGCGGGAGGGGGCGAGCAGTACTTC	CSAPQLAGGGEQYF
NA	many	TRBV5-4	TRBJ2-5	TGTGCCAGCAGCCTCAGGACAGTATTGGAGACCCAGTACTTC	CASSLRTVLETQYF
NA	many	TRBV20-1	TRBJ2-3	TGCAGTGCTAGAGATGGGCCAGATACGCAGTATTTT	CSARDGPDTQYF
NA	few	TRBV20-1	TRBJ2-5	TGCAGTGCTAGGATCAAAACAGGGCTAGAGACCCAGTACTTC	CSARIKTGLETQYF
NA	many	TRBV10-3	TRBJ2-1	TGTGCCATCAGTACCACATCCTACAATGAGCAGTTCTTC	CAISTTSYNEQFF
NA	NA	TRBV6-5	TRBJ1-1	TGTGCCAGCAGTTACGACAGAACCTTTAACACTGAAGCTTTCTTT	CASSYDRTFNTEAFF
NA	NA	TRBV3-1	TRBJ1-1	TGTGCCAGCAGCTGGGACAACTCGAACACTGAAGCTTTCTTT	CASSWDNSNTEAFF
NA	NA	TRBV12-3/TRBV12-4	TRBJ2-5	TGTGCCAGCAGGTCTGGGGGGACGACCGACTACTTC	CASRSGGTTDYF
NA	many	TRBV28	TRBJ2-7	TGTGCCACCTTCTTAGACTACGAGCAGTACTTC	CATFLDYEQYF
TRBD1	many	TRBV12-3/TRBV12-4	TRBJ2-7	TGTGCCAGCAGGCTCAGGGGGAACGAGCAGTACTTC	CASRLRGNEQYF
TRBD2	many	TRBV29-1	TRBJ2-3	TGCAGCGCCCAAAACCCCGACCAGGGACTAGTAGGGAGCACAGATACGCAGTATTTT	CSAQNPDQGLVGSTDTQYF
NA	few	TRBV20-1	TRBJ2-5	TGCAGTGCCCACCCCTTCCAAGAGACCCAGTACTTC	CSAHPFQETQYF
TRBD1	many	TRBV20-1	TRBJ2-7	TGCAGTGCTAGCATCGGACAGGGGTTCTACGAGCAGTACTTC	CSASIGQGFYEQYF
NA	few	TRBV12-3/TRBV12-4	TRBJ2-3	TGTGCCAGCAGTTCCAGGGGAGGGAGAGGAGATACGCAGTATTTT	CASSSRGGRGDTQYF
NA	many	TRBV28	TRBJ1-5	TGTGCCACCAGAGCAAGGGCAGCGGACTTAAGCAATCAGCCCCAGCATTTT	CATRARAADLSNQPQHF
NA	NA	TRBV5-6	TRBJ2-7	TGTGCCAGCAGCCAAATTGACAAGAACTACGAGCAGTACTTC	CASSQIDKNYEQYF
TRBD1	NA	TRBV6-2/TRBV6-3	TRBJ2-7	TGTGCCAGCAGTTACCTGGGGACAGGGTGGTACGAGCAGTACTTC	CASSYLGTGWYEQYF
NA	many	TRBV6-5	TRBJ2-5	TGTGCCAGCAGTTACTCGGCCCTTGGGCAAGAGACCCAGTACTTC	CASSYSALGQETQYF
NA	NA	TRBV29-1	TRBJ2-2	TGCAGCGTAAGGGAATCGAACACCGGGGAGCTGTTTTTT	CSVRESNTGELFF
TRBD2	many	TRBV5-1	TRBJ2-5	TGCGCCAGCAGCCTGAAAATGAGCGGGGAAGAGACCCAGTACTTC	CASSLKMSGEETQYF
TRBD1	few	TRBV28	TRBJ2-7	TGTGCCAGCCAGAAGTCGGGACAGGGGGTCGAGCAGTACTTC	CASQKSGQGVEQYF
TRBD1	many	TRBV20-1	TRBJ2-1	TGCAGTGCTAGAGATCATGACAGGGGGCAGGGGAACAATGAGCAGTTCTTC	CSARDHDRGQGNNEQFF
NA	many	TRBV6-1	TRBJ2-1	TGTGCCAGCAGAGGGCCAAAAGACAATGAGCAGTTCTTC	CASRGPKDNEQFF
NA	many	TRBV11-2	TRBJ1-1	TGTGCCAGCAGCTTAGCGGGTGGCTGGGACACTGAAGCTTTCTTT	CASSLAGGWDTEAFF
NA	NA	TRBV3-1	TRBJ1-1	TGTGCCAGCAGCCCTCCGGGGAGTTGGGACACTGAAGCTTTCTTT	CASSPPGSWDTEAFF
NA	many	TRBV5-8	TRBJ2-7	TGTGCCAGCAGTACCACCCCTAGCTACGAGCAGTACTTC	CASSTTPSYEQYF
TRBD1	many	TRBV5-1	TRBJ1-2	TGCGCCAGCAGCTCCGGGACAGGGCCTAACTATGGCTACACCTTC	CASSSGTGPNYGYTF
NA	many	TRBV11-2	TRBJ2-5	TGTGCCAGCAGCTCCCAGGGAATGGCCTTCCAAGAGACCCAGTACTTC	CASSSQGMAFQETQYF
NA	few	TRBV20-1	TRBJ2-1	TGCAGTGCTAGAGTGGGAGGTAGCATGGACAATGAGCAGTTCTTC	CSARVGGSMDNEQFF
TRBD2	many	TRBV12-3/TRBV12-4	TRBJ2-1	TGTGCCAGCAGTGCCTCCGGGACTAGTAGAGAAGAGCAGTTCTTC	CASSASGTSREEQFF
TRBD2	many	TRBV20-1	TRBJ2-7	TGCAGTGCTAAGAGTGGACTAGCGTCCACCTACGAGCAGTACTTC	CSAKSGLASTYEQYF
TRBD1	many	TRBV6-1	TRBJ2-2	TGTGCCAGCAGTGATTATCGGGGACAGACGAACACCGGGGAGCTGTTTTTT	CASSDYRGQTNTGELFF
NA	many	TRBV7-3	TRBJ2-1	TGTGCCAGCAGCTTAAAGGGGGGGGCCCACAATGAGCAGTTCTTC	CASSLKGGAHNEQFF
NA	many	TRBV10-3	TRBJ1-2	TGTGCCATTCAACGGACTGATTATGGCTACACCTTC	CAIQRTDYGYTF
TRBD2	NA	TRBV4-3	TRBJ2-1	TGCGCCAGCAGCCCCACTAGCGGGAGGGCCCGGAATGAGCAGTTCTTC	CASSPTSGRARNEQFF
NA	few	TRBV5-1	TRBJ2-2	TGCGCCAGCAGCACAGCCTCGTTGGGCTCCGGGGAGCTGTTTTTT	CASSTASLGSGELFF
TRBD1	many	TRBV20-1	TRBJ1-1	TGCAGTGCTCCCAACATCCCGACAGGGCAGAACACTGAAGCTTTCTTT	CSAPNIPTGQNTEAFF
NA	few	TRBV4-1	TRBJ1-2	TGCGCCAGCAGCCAAGTAATCAACGGTGCGGGGGGCACCTTC	CASSQVINGAGGTF
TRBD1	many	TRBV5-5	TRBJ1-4	TGTGCCAGCAGCTTGTTAATGACAGGGGGCGATGAAAAACTGTTTTTT	CASSLLMTGGDEKLFF
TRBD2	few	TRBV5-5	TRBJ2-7	TGTGCCAGCAGCTCGGGACTAGCGGGAAGCGAGCAGTACTTC	CASSSGLAGSEQYF
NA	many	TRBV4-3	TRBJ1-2	TGCGCCAGCAGCCAAGATTGGGCGGTTTTAAGTGGCTACACCTTC	CASSQDWAVLSGYTF
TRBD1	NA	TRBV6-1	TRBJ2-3	TGTGCCAGCAGAAAACAACAGGGGGCGGAGGATACGCAGTATTTT	CASRKQQGAEDTQYF
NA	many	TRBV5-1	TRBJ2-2	TGCGCCAGCAGCCGATCTGGGAACACCGGGGAGCTGTTTTTT	CASSRSGNTGELFF
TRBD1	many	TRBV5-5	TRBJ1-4	TGTGCCAGCAGCAACACAGGGGCGGGAGGTGAAAAACTGTTTTTT	CASSNTGAGGEKLFF